The 27 T cell receptor beta chains listed next were all sequenced from one sample in a study of blood T cell repertoires in COVID-19. Sequenced by immunoSEQ multiplex PCR; TCRdb stores in-frame clones only, minus some. The sample lists some 220,000 clones; about 79% were seen once. Material: peripheral blood. The receptors derive from a man aged 50 or older with active or convalescent COVID-19.

The genes are TRBV3-1 (or the pseudogene TRBV3-2) and TRBJ1-3; maybe TRBD1 (5 bases). Trimming took 3 bases from V and 4 from J, leaving 13 bases between them. Germline values: CDR1 LGHDT, CDR2 YNNKEL (reference sequence). CDR3 length: 15 amino acids. The CDR3 is CASSHSRDSGNTIYF. The DNA for the CDR3 is TGTGCCAGCAGCCACAGCCGGGACTCAGGAAACACCATATATTTT.

This chain uses TRBV5-6 with TRBJ2-7; D is unresolved. This CDR3 spans 13 amino acids. Trimming stripped 2 bases from V and 3 bases from J, with 9 bases between. CDR1 and CDR2 (germline): SGHDT, YYEEEE. CDR3 DNA sequence: TGTGCCAGCAGCTTTTCCAGGATCTACGAGCAGTACTTC. It codes for CASSFSRIYEQYF.

The gene calls are TRBV4-2 and TRBJ2-3; TRBD2 matches at 10 bases. The trim removed 0 bases at V and 2 bases at J, leaving 2 bases unmatched. The CDR3 spans 16 residues. Germline values: CDR1 LGHNA, CDR2 YNFKEQ. CDR3 loop: CASSQDGTSATDTQYF. The CDR3 DNA is TGTGCCAGCAGCCAAGACGGGACTAGCGCCACAGATACGCAGTATTTT.

J is TRBJ2-1 and V is TRBV5-1, with D tentatively TRBD2 (5 bases). CDR1 SGHRS and CDR2 YFSETQ come from the germline V gene. The CDR3 length is 13 residues. The V gene lost 5 bases and the J gene lost 9 bases, with 15 bases spanning the gap. The CDR3, as DNA: TGCGCCAGCAGTGGGGTGGGAGAAGGTGAGCAGTTCTTC. As protein: CASSGVGEGEQFF.

The chain carries TRBV18 and TRBJ2-4; D might be TRBD1 (5 bases). CDR1 KGHSH and CDR2 LQKENI come from the germline V gene. V was shortened by 3 bases and J by 0 bases, with 12 bases between the two germline ends. The CDR3 consists of 16 residues. CDR3 nucleotides: TGTGCCAGCTCACCGCCCTTAGGGGTAGCCAAAAACATTCAGTACTTC. This sequence encodes CASSPPLGVAKNIQYF.

This clone was detected a few times. This chain connects TRBV10-3 to TRBJ2-1; 10 nucleotides align to TRBD2. Germline trimming cut 6 bases from V and 6 bases from J; bases unmatched to any gene: 8. This CDR3 region has 15 residues. The germline V gene has CDR1 ENHRY and CDR2 SYGVKD. This CDR3 reads CAISSGTSDVNEQFF. CDR3 DNA sequence: TGTGCCATCAGCTCCGGGACTAGCGATGTCAATGAGCAGTTCTTC.

The chain combines TRBV28 with TRBJ1-2, with a tentative D call TRBD1 (6 bases). Trimming removed 11 bases from V and 2 bases from J, with 12 bases in between. Germline V gene sequence: CDR1 MDHEN, CDR2 SYDVKM. CDR3 length: 12 amino acids. The CDR3 region has the DNA TGTGCCGCGGGGGGGCGAAACTATGGCTACACCTTC. Its translation is CAAGGRNYGYTF.

J is TRBJ2-7 and V is TRBV2; D call uncertain. The germline V and J ends were trimmed by 7 bases and 3 bases, with 16 bases remaining between them. Germline CDR1 SNHLY, CDR2 FYNNEI. The CDR3 extends over 14 amino acids. CDR3 DNA: TGTGCCAGCACAGCGAGCCACTCTTTCTACGAGCAGTACGTC. As protein: CASTASHSFYEQYV.

The chain carries TRBV3-1 (or the pseudogene TRBV3-2) and TRBJ2-5; 10 nucleotides align to TRBD2. The V and J ends lost 3 bases and 1 base, in that order; junction bases with no gene match: 8. This CDR3 comprises 17 residues. Per the germline V gene, CDR1 is LGHDT and CDR2 is YNNKEL (reference sequence). As DNA, the CDR3 is TGTGCCAGCAGCCACGGACTAGCGGAGAGCCGCCAAGAGACCCAGTACTTC. This gives the protein CASSHGLAESRQETQYF.

J is TRBJ2-3 and V is TRBV4-3; 7 positions agree with TRBD2. The CDR3 consists of 16 residues. Germline V gene data show CDR1 as LGHNA and CDR2 as YSLEER. Unmatched junction bases numbered 5, after V lost 2 bases and J lost 0 bases. Written as DNA, the CDR3 is TGCGCCAGCAGCCAATCCCATAGCGGGAGCACAGATACGCAGTATTTT. It specifies CASSQSHSGSTDTQYF.

The J gene is TRBJ1-4, the V gene TRBV2; D not certain. The V gene's germline CDR1 is SNHLY and CDR2 FYNNEI. The CDR3 is 15 residues long. The V end was cut by 1 base, the J end by 8 bases, with 14 bases between. Here the CDR3 DNA reads TGTGCCAGCAGTGAAGGCCCCGGGGTTGGGGAAAAACTGTTTTTT. Encoded protein: CASSEGPGVGEKLFF.

The chain recombines TRBV5-5 with TRBJ2-3; 10 bases align to TRBD2. The germline V gene has CDR1 SGHKS and CDR2 YYEKEE (reference sequence). The junction had 4 bases not matched to a gene; V was cut back by 0 bases and J by 0 bases. This CDR3 contains 17 residues. The CDR3 region is CASSLAPLAGSTDTQYF. CDR3 nucleotides: TGTGCCAGCAGCTTGGCCCCACTAGCGGGGAGCACAGATACGCAGTATTTT.

For the CDR3, the DNA is TGTGCCAGCAGCGCGACTAGCAATTATGAAAATACGCAGTATTTT. Its protein product is CASSATSNYENTQYF. The chain links TRBV9 to TRBJ2-3, with 7 bases matching TRBD2. The CDR3 has 15 amino acids. J was trimmed by 7 bases and V by 3 bases; bases with no gene match: 11. Germline loops: CDR1 SGDLS, CDR2 YYNGEE.

This clone has only a few counts. CDR3 DNA sequence: TGTGCCAGCAGCACTGACAGGGCGTATGGCTACACCTTC. This translates into CASSTDRAYGYTF. This chain links TRBV7-2 with TRBJ1-2, with 7 nucleotides matching TRBD1. The CDR3 is made up of 13 amino acids. Per the germline V gene, CDR1 is SGHTA and CDR2 is FQGNSA. The junction had 5 bases not matched to a gene; V was cut back by 5 bases and J by 5 bases.

V and J are TRBV18 and TRBJ2-6, with D perhaps matching TRBD2 (7 bases). Germline CDR1 is KGHSH and CDR2 is LQKENI. The CDR3 totals 17 residues. Trimming removed 2 bases from V and 4 bases from J, with 15 bases in between. The CDR3, as DNA: TGTGCCAGCTCACCAAGGGGGGGCGCGCCCGGGGCCAACGTCCTGACTTTC. Translating gives CASSPRGGAPGANVLTF.

This clone has only a few counts. The chain has TRBV2 and TRBJ2-7, with D perhaps matching TRBD1 (5 bases). Deletions cut 6 bases from V and 1 base from J, with 10 bases between. The CDR3 runs 13 residues. CDR1 and CDR2 (germline): SNHLY, FYNNEI. CDR3: CASSVGQSYEQYV. CDR3 coding DNA: TGTGCCAGCAGCGTCGGACAATCCTACGAGCAGTACGTC.

J is TRBJ2-7 and V is TRBV28; possible D gene TRBD1, 5 bases. CDR3 size: 14 residues. The ends were cut back, 1 base at V and 6 bases at J, with 13 bases in the middle. CDR1 and CDR2 (germline): MDHEN, SYDVKM. This CDR3 is CASSLSYPTGEQYV. CDR3 sequence (DNA): TGTGCCAGCAGTTTATCCTATCCCACAGGCGAGCAGTACGTC.

This chain uses TRBV3-1 (or the pseudogene TRBV3-2) with TRBJ2-3, with 7 nucleotides matching TRBD2. CDR1 and CDR2 (germline): LGHDT, YNNKEL (reference sequence). The V and J ends lost 4 bases and 6 bases, in that order; junction bases with no gene match: 7. This CDR3 is built from 14 residues. The CDR3, as DNA: TGTGCCAGCAGCCGCGCGGAGGGAGGGGATACGCAGTATTTT. Amino acid sequence: CASSRAEGGDTQYF.

V and J are TRBV4-1 and TRBJ1-4; no reliable D call. This CDR3 has 15 amino acids. CDR1 and CDR2 (germline): MGHRA, YSYEKL. V was pared by 0 bases and J by 5 bases, with 10 bases between. CDR3 nucleotide sequence: TGCGCCAGCAGCCAAGATCCGGTGCCGAATGAAAAACTGTTTTTT. Residues: CASSQDPVPNEKLFF.

This rearrangement joins TRBV5-1 to TRBJ2-3; TRBD1 agrees at 11 bases. Looked up from germline, CDR1 is SGHRS and CDR2 is YFSETQ. J gave up 7 bases and V 3 bases, and 4 bases lay outside the gene matches. The CDR3 is 14 amino acids. CDR3 residues: CASSSGTGGNTQYF. CDR3 bases: TGCGCCAGCAGCTCAGGGACAGGGGGAAATACGCAGTATTTT.

As concerns this clone: A much larger clone lies one base from this, so it may be a read error. This sequence joins TRBV7-2 and TRBJ1-1; 8 positions agree with TRBD1. CDR1 is SGHTA and CDR2 is FQGNSA in the germline V gene. There are 14 residues in the CDR3. V was clipped by 3 bases and J by 2 bases; unmatched bases: 2. The CDR3 spells CASSFGQGNTEAFF. The CDR3 region has the DNA TGTGCCAGCAGCTTCGGACAGGGTAACACTGAAGCTTTCTTT. Combining the CDR3 with reference TRBV7-2 and TRBJ1-1 gives the whole variable domain GAGVSQSPSNKVTEKGKDVELRCDPISGHTALYWYRQSLGQGLEFLIYFQGNSAPDKSGLPSDRFSAERTGGSVSTLTIQRTQQEDSAVYLCASSFGQGNTEAFFGQGTRLTVV.

The chain employs TRBV6-5 and TRBJ1-6; 9 bases are shared with TRBD1. Germline assignment: CDR1 MNHEY and CDR2 SVGAGI. The CDR3 has 13 amino acids. The ends lost 10 bases at V and 6 bases at J; junction bases unmatched: 4. CDR3 sequence (DNA): TGTGCCACACAGACAGGGGGTAATTCACCCCTCCACTTT. It translates to CATQTGGNSPLHF.

The chain joins TRBV10-3 to TRBJ2-7; perhaps TRBD1 as D (7 bases). With 6 bases removed from V and 1 base from J, the gap between germline ends came to 13 bases. The CDR3 loop spans 14 amino acids. Germline V gene lookup returns CDR1 ENHRY and CDR2 SYGVKD. The CDR3 DNA is TGTGCCATCAGGCCCCCAGGGGGGTCCTACGAGCAGTACTTC. Translation gives CAIRPPGGSYEQYF.

The rearrangement uses TRBV27 and TRBJ1-4, with TRBD1 as a possible D gene (5 bases). The germline CDR1 and CDR2 sequences are MNHEY and SMNVEV (reference sequence). Between the trimmed V and J ends, which lost 6 bases and 7 bases, there was a span of 15 bases. The CDR3 runs 14 residues. The chain's CDR3 is CASRLIGVTEKLFF. CDR3 sequence (DNA): TGTGCCAGCAGGTTGATAGGGGTGACTGAAAAACTGTTTTTT. The entire variable domain, with the rest obtained from reference TRBV27 and TRBJ1-4, is as follows: EAQVTQNPRYLITVTGKKLTVTCSQNMNHEYMSWYRQDPGLGLRQIYYSMNVEVTDKGDVPEGYKVSRKEKRNFPLILESPSPNQTSLYFCASRLIGVTEKLFFGSGTQLSVL.

The chain combines TRBV5-1 with TRBJ2-7; weak D call: TRBD1 (6 bases). The CDR3 is made up of 16 amino acids. Germline V gene data show CDR1 as SGHRS and CDR2 as YFSETQ. The V and J ends lost 0 bases and 7 bases respectively, with 20 bases between them. In nucleotides, the CDR3 is TGCGCCAGCAGCTTGGAGCCTAGGGACCGAGGGGGAGAGCAGTACTTC. This translates into CASSLEPRDRGGEQYF. Combining the CDR3 with reference TRBV5-1 and TRBJ2-7 gives the whole variable domain KAGVTQTPRYLIKTRGQQVTLSCSPISGHRSVSWYQQTPGQGLQFLFEYFSETQRNKGNFPGRFSGRQFSNSRSEMNVSTLELGDSALYLCASSLEPRDRGGEQYFGPGTRLTVT.

This clone occurred once. The chain is built from TRBV28 and TRBJ1-4, with 8 bases matching TRBD1. The V gene end was trimmed by 5 bases and the J gene end by 12 bases; junction bases not matched to a gene: 5. Germline CDR1 and CDR2: MDHEN and SYDVKM. The CDR3 runs 12 residues. The CDR3 region has the DNA TGTGCCAGCAGTCAGCAGGGGGCCGAACTGTTTTTT. It codes for CASSQQGAELFF.

The rearrangement joins TRBV5-1 to TRBJ1-6; 7 bases map to TRBD1. The CDR3 is made up of 15 amino acids. Trimming took 2 bases from V and 5 from J; bases not matched to a gene: 4. Germline V CDR1 and CDR2: SGHRS, YFSETQ. The CDR3 loop reads CASSFQGGNNSPLHF. Here the CDR3 DNA reads TGCGCCAGCAGCTTCCAGGGGGGAAATAATTCACCCCTCCACTTT.